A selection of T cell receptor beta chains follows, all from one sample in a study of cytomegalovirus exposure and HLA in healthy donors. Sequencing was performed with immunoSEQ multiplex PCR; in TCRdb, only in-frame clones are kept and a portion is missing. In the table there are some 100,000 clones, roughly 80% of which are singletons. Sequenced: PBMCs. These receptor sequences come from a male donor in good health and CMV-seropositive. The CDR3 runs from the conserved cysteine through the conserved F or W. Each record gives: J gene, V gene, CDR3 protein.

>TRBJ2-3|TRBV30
CAFLKQGYTDTQYF
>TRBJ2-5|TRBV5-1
CASSLGDRDEETQYF
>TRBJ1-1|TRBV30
CAWSQQGYTEAFF
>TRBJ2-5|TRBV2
CASSEMRGTQETQYF
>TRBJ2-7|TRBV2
CASSGGQGRYEQYF
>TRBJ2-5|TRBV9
CASSVGPDSRGETQYF
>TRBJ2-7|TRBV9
CASSASGGYEQYF
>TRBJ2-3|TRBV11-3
CASSTGTGGTDTQYF
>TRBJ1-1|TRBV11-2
CASSLDAGRSGAFF
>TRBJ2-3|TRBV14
CASSQDPQGSPDTQYF
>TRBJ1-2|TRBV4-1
CASSQVWGPQTYGYTF
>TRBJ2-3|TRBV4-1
CASSQVLIPGTQYF
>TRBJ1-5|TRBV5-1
CASSTTGPRPQHF
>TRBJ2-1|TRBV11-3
CASSRGGSYNEQFF
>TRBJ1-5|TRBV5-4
CASSLAGGGDQPQHF
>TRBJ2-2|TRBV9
CASSLSVLVSAGELFF
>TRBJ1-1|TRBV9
CASSVTTGTEAFF
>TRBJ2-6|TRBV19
CASSGGRDSGANVLTF
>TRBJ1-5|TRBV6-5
CASSYGGGVNQPQHF
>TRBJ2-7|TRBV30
CAWSVRWGRGVSYEQYF
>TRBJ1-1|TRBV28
CASSLQRKNTEAFF
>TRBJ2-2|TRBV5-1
CASSLQGAGTGELFF
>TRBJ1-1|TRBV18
CASSRTGDTEAFF
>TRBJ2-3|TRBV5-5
CASSTGGAPTDTQYF